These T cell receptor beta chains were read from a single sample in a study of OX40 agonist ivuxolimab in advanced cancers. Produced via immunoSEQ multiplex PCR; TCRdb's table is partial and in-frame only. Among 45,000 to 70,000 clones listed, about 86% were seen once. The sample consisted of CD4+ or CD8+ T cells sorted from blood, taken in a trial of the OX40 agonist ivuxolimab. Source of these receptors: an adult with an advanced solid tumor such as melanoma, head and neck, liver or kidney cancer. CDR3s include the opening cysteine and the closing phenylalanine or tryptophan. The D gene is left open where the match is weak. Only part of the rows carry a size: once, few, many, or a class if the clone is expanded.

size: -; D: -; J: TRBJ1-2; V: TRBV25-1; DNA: TGTGCCAGCCCGCGACCGCGACACCCTATCTATGGCTACACCTTC; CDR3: CASPRPRHPIYGYTF
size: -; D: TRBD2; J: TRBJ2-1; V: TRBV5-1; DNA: TGCGCCAGCAGTTCCGGGACTAGCCCCGGGGAGCAGTTCTTC; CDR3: CASSSGTSPGEQFF
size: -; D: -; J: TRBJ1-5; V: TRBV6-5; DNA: TGTGCCAGCAGTTGGTCACAGGGTGGCGATCAGCCCCAGCATTTT; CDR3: CASSWSQGGDQPQHF
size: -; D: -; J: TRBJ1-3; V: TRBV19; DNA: TGTGCCAGTAGTCCAGCGAGGGTTTGGGATGTAGTCGGAAACACCATATATTTT; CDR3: CASSPARVWDVVGNTIYF
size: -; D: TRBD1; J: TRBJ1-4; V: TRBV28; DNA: TGTGCCAGCAGTTTCCAACTCGGGACAGGTCGAGAAAAACTGTTTTTT; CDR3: CASSFQLGTGREKLFF
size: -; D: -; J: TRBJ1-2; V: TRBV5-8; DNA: TGTGCCAGCAGCTTGGGGGGAGGGCCTGCTGGAGGCGGCTACACCTTC; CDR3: CASSLGGGPAGGGYTF
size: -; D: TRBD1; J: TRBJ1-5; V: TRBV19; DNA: TGTGCCAGTAGTGGGACAGGGTGGAGCAATCAGCCCCAGCATTTT; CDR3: CASSGTGWSNQPQHF
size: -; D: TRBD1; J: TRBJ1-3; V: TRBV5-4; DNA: TGTGCCAGCAGCAAAGGACAGGCTATGAGCTCTGGAAACACCATATATTTT; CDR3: CASSKGQAMSSGNTIYF
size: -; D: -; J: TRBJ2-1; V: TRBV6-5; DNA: TGTGCCAGCAGTTCACAGGGTTTCCGGCAGTTCTTC; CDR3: CASSSQGFRQFF
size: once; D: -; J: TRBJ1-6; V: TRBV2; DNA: TGTGCCAGCAGTGAAGCTGTGCCAGGGACCTATAATTCACCCCTCCACTTT; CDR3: CASSEAVPGTYNSPLHF
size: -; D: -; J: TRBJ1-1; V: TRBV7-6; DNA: TGTGCCAGCAGCTTAAGGGTGGGGAGCACTGAAGCTTTCTTT; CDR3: CASSLRVGSTEAFF
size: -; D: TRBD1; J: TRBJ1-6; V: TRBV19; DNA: TGTGCCAGTAGTCGACCTCGGGGGACAGGGAGCTCACCCCTCCACTTT; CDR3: CASSRPRGTGSSPLHF
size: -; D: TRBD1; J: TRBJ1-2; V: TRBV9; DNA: TGTGCCAGCAGCGCACAGACAGGGACCTATGGCTACACCTTC; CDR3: CASSAQTGTYGYTF
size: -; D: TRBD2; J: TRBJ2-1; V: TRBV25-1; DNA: TGTGCCAGCAGTGCCTCCCCGGGACTAGGTCCCTACAATGAGCAGTTCTTC; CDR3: CASSASPGLGPYNEQFF
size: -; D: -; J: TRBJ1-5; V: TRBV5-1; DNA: TGCGCCAGCAGCTTGCTACCGGGTGATCAGCCCCAGCATTTT; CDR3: CASSLLPGDQPQHF
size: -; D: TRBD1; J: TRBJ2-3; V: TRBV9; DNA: TGTGCCAGCAGCGTAGTAACAGGGGCTACAGATACGCAGTATTTT; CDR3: CASSVVTGATDTQYF
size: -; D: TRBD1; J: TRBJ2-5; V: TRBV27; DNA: TGTGCCAGCAGTCCATCGACAGGGCTCCAAGAGACCCAGTACTTC; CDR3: CASSPSTGLQETQYF
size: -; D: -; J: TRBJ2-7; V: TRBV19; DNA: TGTGCCTCAAAAAGGGGGGCCAGTTACGAGCAGTACTTC; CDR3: CASKRGASYEQYF
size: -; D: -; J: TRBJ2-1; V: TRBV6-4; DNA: TGTGCCAGCAGTGACTCCGGTAGGGTGGTAGAGCGGAACTACAATGAGCAGTTCTTC; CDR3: CASSDSGRVVERNYNEQFF
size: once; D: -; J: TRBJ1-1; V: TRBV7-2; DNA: TGTGCCAGCAGCAGTACAGGGAGTACTGAAGCTTTCTTT; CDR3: CASSSTGSTEAFF
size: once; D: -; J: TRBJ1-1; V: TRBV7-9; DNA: TGTGCCAGCAGCTTACTGGGGGGGAAGAACACTGAAGCTTTCTTT; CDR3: CASSLLGGKNTEAFF
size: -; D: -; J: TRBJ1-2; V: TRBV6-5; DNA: TGTGCCAGCTCCCCCCAGGGCGCCGGCGGCTATGGCTACACCTTC; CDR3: CASSPQGAGGYGYTF
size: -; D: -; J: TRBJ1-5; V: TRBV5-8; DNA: TGTGCCAGCAGCCCGAACAGGCCCTCAGCCCAGCATTTT; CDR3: CASSPNRPSAQHF
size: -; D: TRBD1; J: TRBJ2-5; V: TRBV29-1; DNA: TGCAGCGTTAGGGACAGGGGCCGACAAGAGACCCAGTACTTC; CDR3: CSVRDRGRQETQYF
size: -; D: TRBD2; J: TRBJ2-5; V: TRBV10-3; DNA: TGTGCCATTGGGACTAGCGGGGGTGAGACCCAGTACTTC; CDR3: CAIGTSGGETQYF
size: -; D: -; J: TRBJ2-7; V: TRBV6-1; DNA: TGTGCCAGCAGGTCAGGGCCCTACGAGCAGTACTTC; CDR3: CASRSGPYEQYF
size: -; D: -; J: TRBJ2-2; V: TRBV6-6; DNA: TGTGCCAGCATCGAGGGGGGGTCGAACACCGGGGAGCTGTTTTTT; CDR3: CASIEGGSNTGELFF
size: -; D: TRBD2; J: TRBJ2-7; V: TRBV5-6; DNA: TGTGCCAGCAGTTTAGGGGGACTAGCTTCCTACGAGCAGTACTTC; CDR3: CASSLGGLASYEQYF
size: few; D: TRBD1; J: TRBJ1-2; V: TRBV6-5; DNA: TGTGCCAGCAGTGGGACAGGGGGCTATGGCTACACCTTC; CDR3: CASSGTGGYGYTF
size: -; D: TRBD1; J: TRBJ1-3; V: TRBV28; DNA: TGTGCCAGCAGTTTGAGGACAGGGGGCAGCACCATATATTTT; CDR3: CASSLRTGGSTIYF
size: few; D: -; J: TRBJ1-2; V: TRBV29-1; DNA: TGCAGCGAGGGCAGGGATAACTATGGCTACACCTTC; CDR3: CSEGRDNYGYTF
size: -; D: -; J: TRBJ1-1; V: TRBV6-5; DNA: TGTGCCAGCAGTTACTCTCGGGAAGCTTTCTTT; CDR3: CASSYSREAFF
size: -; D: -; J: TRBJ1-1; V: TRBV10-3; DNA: TGTGCCATCAGTGAAAGGAACACTGAAGCTTTCTTT; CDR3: CAISERNTEAFF
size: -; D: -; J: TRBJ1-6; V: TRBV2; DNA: TGTGCCAGCAGGGAACAGGTTGCGGATACTTCACCCCTCCACTTT; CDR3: CASREQVADTSPLHF
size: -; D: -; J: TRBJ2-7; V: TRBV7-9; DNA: TGTGCCAGCAGCTTAGAGCCAGGCCCCTACGAGCAGTACTTC; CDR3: CASSLEPGPYEQYF
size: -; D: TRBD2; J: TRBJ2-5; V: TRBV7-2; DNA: TGTGCCAGCAGCGGTACCGGACTAGCGGGGGGGCGAGAGACCCAGTACTTC; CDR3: CASSGTGLAGGRETQYF
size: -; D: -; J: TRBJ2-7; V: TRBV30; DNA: TGTGCCTGGTCAAGGGGGGACCCCTACGAGCAGTACTTC; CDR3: CAWSRGDPYEQYF
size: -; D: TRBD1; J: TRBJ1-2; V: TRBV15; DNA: TGTGCCACCAGCACCGGGACAGGGGGTTGGTATGGCTACACCTTC; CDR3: CATSTGTGGWYGYTF
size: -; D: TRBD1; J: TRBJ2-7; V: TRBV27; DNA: TGTGCCAGCAGATCCTCCGGGACAGGGCACGAGCAGTACTTC; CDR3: CASRSSGTGHEQYF
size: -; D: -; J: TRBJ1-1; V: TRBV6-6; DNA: TGTGCCAGCAGTTACCGGGACAACACTGAAGCTTTCTTT; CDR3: CASSYRDNTEAFF
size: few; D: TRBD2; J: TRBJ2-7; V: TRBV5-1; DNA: TGCGCCAGCAGCACTAGCGGGGGGGGCCTGGAGCAGTACTTC; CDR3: CASSTSGGGLEQYF
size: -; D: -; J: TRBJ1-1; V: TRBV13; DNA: TGTGCCAGCAGCAGGATGAGCGGGGGCGGCACTGAAGCTTTCTTT; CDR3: CASSRMSGGGTEAFF
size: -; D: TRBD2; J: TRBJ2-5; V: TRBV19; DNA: TGTGCCAGTAGTAGCTCTAGCGGGGGGTACCAAGAGACCCAGTACTTC; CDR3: CASSSSSGGYQETQYF
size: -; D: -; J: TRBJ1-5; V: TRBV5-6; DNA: TGTGCCAGCAGCTCGTTAGGGGGCAATCAGCCCCAGCATTTT; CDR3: CASSSLGGNQPQHF
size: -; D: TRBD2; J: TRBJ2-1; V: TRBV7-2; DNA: TGTGCCAGCATCCGGACTAGCGGGGGGTATTTTGAGCAGTTCTTC; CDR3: CASIRTSGGYFEQFF
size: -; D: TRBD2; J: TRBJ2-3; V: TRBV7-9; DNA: TGTGCCAGCAGCTTATCCGGGACTAGTGCAGATACGCAGTATTTT; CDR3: CASSLSGTSADTQYF
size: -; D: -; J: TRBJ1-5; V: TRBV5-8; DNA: TGTGCCAGCACCAGGGTCCGTGGGCAGCCCCAGCATTTT; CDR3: CASTRVRGQPQHF
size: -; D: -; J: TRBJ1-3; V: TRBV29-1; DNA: TGCAGCGTTGGCCCCGGGGGGAAAGGAAACACCATATATTTT; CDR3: CSVGPGGKGNTIYF
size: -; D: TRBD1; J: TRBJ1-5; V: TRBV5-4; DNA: TGTGCCAGCAGCCAGGACAGGGACCAGCCCCAGCATTTT; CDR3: CASSQDRDQPQHF
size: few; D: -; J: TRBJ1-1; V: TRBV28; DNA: TGTGCCAGCAGTCTCCACACTGAAGCTTTCTTT; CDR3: CASSLHTEAFF
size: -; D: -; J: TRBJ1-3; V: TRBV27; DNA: TGTGCCAGCAGTTTAGCTGGGAACTCTGGAAACACCATATATTTT; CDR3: CASSLAGNSGNTIYF
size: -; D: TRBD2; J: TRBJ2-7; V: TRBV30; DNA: TGTGCCTCCCAAGGGAGGGCGGTCTACGAGCAGTACTTC; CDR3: CASQGRAVYEQYF
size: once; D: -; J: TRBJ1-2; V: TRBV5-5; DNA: TGTGCCAGCAGCTCCGAGCCGACAGGAAACTATGGCTACACCTTC; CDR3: CASSSEPTGNYGYTF
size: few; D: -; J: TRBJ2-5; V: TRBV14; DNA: TGTGCCAGCAGCCAAGTTGGACTAGGGGGAGAGACCCAGTACTTC; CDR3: CASSQVGLGGETQYF
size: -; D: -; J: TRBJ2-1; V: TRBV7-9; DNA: TGTGCCAGCAGCTTAGTTAACAGGGTGGGCAATGAGCAGTTCTTC; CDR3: CASSLVNRVGNEQFF
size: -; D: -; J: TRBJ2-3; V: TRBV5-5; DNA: TGTGCCAGCAGTCAAGTAGTGGGGGGCCTTAAAGATACGCAGTATTTT; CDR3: CASSQVVGGLKDTQYF
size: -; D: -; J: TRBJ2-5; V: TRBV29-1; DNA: TGCAGCGTTGAAGTTGGAGGGGCGGAGACCCAGTACTTC; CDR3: CSVEVGGAETQYF